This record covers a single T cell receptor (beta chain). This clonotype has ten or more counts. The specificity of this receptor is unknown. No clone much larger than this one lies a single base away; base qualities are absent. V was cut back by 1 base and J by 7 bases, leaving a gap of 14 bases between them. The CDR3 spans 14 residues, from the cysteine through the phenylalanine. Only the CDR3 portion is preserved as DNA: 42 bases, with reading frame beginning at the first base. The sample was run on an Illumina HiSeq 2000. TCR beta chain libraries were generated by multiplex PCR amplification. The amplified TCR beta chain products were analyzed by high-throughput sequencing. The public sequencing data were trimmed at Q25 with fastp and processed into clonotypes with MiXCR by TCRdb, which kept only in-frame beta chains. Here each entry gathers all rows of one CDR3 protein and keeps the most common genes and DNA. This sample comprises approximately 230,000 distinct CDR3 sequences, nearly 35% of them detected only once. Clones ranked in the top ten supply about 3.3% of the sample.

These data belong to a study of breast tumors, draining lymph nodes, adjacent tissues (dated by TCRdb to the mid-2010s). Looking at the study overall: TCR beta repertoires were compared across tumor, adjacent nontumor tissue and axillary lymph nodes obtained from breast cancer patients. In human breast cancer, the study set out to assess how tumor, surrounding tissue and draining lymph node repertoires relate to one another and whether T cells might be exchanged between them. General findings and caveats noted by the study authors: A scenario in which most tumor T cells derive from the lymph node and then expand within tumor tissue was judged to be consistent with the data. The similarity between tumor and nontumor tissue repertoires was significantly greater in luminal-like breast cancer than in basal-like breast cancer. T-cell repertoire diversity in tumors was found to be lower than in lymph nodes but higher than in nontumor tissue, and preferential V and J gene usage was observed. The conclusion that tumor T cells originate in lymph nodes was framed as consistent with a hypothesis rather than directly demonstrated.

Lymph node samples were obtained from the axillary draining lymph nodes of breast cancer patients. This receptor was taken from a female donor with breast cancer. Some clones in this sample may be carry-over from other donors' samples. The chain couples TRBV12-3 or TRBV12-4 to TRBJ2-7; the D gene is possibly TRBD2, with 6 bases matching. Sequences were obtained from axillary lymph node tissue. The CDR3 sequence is CASSLVGRTREQYF. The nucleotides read TGTGCCAGCAGTTTAGTTGGGAGGACGAGAGAGCAGTACTTC.